The sequence of this T cell receptor (beta chain) was determined in a study of quantifying T cell responses using KT2 cells. Whole-study context: TCR alpha and beta constant-region primers primed reverse transcription of RNA.

A single-stranded UMI oligo with SP2 sequence was ligated to cDNA 3' ends. First-round PCR used roughly 4 cycles and beta primers RC1.1 and RC1.2 covering TRBC1 and TRBC2. TCRdb reanalysed the UMI-ligation and nested PCR reads using MiXCR and keeps one entry per CDR3 protein. Here the sample spans roughly 51,000 distinct CDR3 sequences, 9% to 15% being singletons. The V segment lost 4 bases and the J segment 2 bases; nucleotides outside the gene matches: 5. The germline V gene encodes CDR1 LGHNA and CDR2 YSLEER. The CDR3 runs 15 residues. This chain links TRBV4-3 with TRBJ1-5, with 7 bases aligning to TRBD1. The origin of this receptor is a human donor. Sequencing input: PBMCs spiked with cells of the T cell clone KT2. DNA for the CDR3: TGCGCCAGCAGCCCCCGGGACAGTGGCAATCAGCCCCAGCATTTT. It translates to CASSPRDSGNQPQHF.